This passage covers 5 T cell receptor beta chains from one sample sequenced in a study of graft-versus-host responses after intestinal transplantation (dated by TCRdb to the early 2020s). The meaning of the sample's time point label: cells obtained before transplantation from donor or recipient. Library preparation was by the immunoSEQ multiplex PCR assay. TCRdb re-hosts the immuneACCESS table, in-frame sequences only. Its copies lack some clones; in the studies checked, an unresolved V gene accounts for under half of them, and the cause for the rest is not known. The sample contains more than 85,000 clones, about 93% of them found a single time. Roughly 2% of the sample lies in the top ten. No antigen is known for these receptors. Source: unstimulated CD8+ T cells sorted from spleen or lymph node cells, taken before intestinal transplant. Every receptor here comes from a human donor who received an intestinal transplant.

For the CDR3, the DNA is TGTGCCTGGAGTGGCAGGGACAAAACCTATGGCTACACCTTC. Protein: CAWSGRDKTYGYTF. V is TRBV30 and J is TRBJ1-2; D is perhaps TRBD1 (6 bases). CDR3 length: 14 amino acids. Per germline, CDR1 GTSNPN and CDR2 SVGIG (reference sequence). Deletions cut 1 base from V and 4 bases from J, with 13 bases between.

The V gene is TRBV2, the J gene TRBJ1-1; possible D gene TRBD1, 5 bases. Germline V gene lookup returns CDR1 SNHLY and CDR2 FYNNEI. The CDR3 consists of 11 residues. V lost 6 bases, J lost 14 bases, and 16 bases lay in between. CDR3 residues: CASSAPSRVFF. The CDR3 DNA is TGTGCCAGCAGCGCTCCCTCCAGGGTGTTCTTT.

The J gene is TRBJ2-1, the V gene TRBV27; perhaps TRBD1 as D (5 bases). The CDR3 sequence is 14 residues long. The V gene's germline CDR1 is MNHEY and CDR2 SMNVEV (reference sequence). Trimming removed 4 bases from V and 4 bases from J, with 11 bases in between. This chain's CDR3 is CASSSRTGYNEQFF. The CDR3 region has the DNA TGTGCCAGCAGTTCGAGAACAGGATACAATGAGCAGTTCTTC.

This chain links TRBV27 with TRBJ1-6; possible D gene TRBD1, 6 bases. Per germline, CDR1 MNHEY and CDR2 SMNVEV (reference sequence). Deletions cut 5 bases from V and 6 bases from J, with 17 bases between. This CDR3 has 16 amino acids. CDR3 nucleotide sequence: TGTGCCAGCAGTCAACTCTTGACAGGTCCTAATTCACCCCTCCACTTT. It translates to CASSQLLTGPNSPLHF.

The V call is TRBV29-1, the J call TRBJ2-7; 8 bases agree with TRBD1. V lost 6 bases, J lost 5 bases, and 9 bases stayed unmatched. Germline CDR1 is SQVTM and CDR2 is ANQGSEA. The CDR3 consists of 13 residues. The chain's CDR3 is CSVDAPDRDEQYF. The CDR3 region has the DNA TGCAGCGTCGATGCTCCGGACAGGGACGAGCAGTACTTC.